Listed below are T cell receptor beta chains from one sample, sequenced in a study of cytomegalovirus exposure and HLA in healthy donors. Only in-frame clones appear in the TCRdb table, and some are missing; sequencing was by immunoSEQ multiplex PCR. The data contain about 160,000 clones, 71% of them seen just once; the ten biggest clones take up approximately 3%. Sequencing was carried out using PBMCs. These receptors were taken from a woman in her thirties in good health and CMV-seronegative. The CDR3 runs from the conserved cysteine through the conserved F or W. D genes are given only for firm matches. Not all rows give a size; the values are once, few, many and, for expanded clones, a class.

V: TRBV30; J: TRBJ2-5; size: .; D: TRBD1; DNA: TGTGCCTGGAGTATATCAGGGGGCCTAGAGACCCAGTACTTC; CDR3: CAWSISGGLETQYF
V: TRBV29-1; J: TRBJ2-2; size: .; D: .; DNA: TGCAGCGTAAAACCAACCCGGGTGTCCGGGGAGCTGTTTTTT; CDR3: CSVKPTRVSGELFF
V: TRBV19; J: TRBJ1-1; size: .; D: TRBD1; DNA: TGTGCCAGTACCCTAGGGACAGGGGGAGGGGACACTGAAGCTTTCTTT; CDR3: CASTLGTGGGDTEAFF
V: TRBV4-3; J: TRBJ2-7; size: .; D: TRBD2; DNA: TGCGCCAGCAGCCAGGAGACTAGCGGGAGGAGCGAGCAGTACTTC; CDR3: CASSQETSGRSEQYF
V: TRBV28; J: TRBJ1-2; size: .; D: TRBD1; DNA: TGTGCCAGCAGTTTAGCCGGGACAGGGGGTGGCTATGGCTACACCTTC; CDR3: CASSLAGTGGGYGYTF
V: TRBV7-2; J: TRBJ2-7; size: .; D: TRBD2; DNA: TGTGCCAGCAGCTCTTTAGCGGGAGGTTTCCACGAGCAGTACTTC; CDR3: CASSSLAGGFHEQYF
V: TRBV4-3; J: TRBJ1-5; size: .; D: .; DNA: TGCGCCAGCAGCCAACACCTTCGAGGCAATCAGCCCCAGCATTTT; CDR3: CASSQHLRGNQPQHF
V: TRBV29-1; J: TRBJ2-5; size: once; D: TRBD2; DNA: TGCAGCGTTTGGCCGGGAGGTCCCACCCTACGAGAGCAGTACTTC; CDR3: CSVWPGGPTLREQYF
V: TRBV10-3; J: TRBJ2-3; size: .; D: TRBD2; DNA: TGTGCCATCACTAGCGGGGGAGGAACAGATACGCAGTATTTT; CDR3: CAITSGGGTDTQYF
V: TRBV19; J: TRBJ2-7; size: .; D: TRBD1; DNA: TGTGCCAGTAGCAGGACAGGCTACGAGCAGTACTTC; CDR3: CASSRTGYEQYF
V: TRBV4-1; J: TRBJ2-4; size: once; D: .; DNA: TGCGCCAGCAGCCAAGTGGGGCAGGGCATGGGCATTCAGTACTTC; CDR3: CASSQVGQGMGIQYF
V: TRBV7-2; J: TRBJ2-7; size: .; D: TRBD2; DNA: TGTGCCAGCAGCTTAGAGTCTAGCGGGGGGAACTACGAGCAGTACTTC; CDR3: CASSLESSGGNYEQYF
V: TRBV6-6; J: TRBJ1-6; size: .; D: TRBD1; DNA: TGTGCCAGCAGTAGGGACAGCTATAATTCACCCCTCCACTTT; CDR3: CASSRDSYNSPLHF
V: TRBV9; J: TRBJ2-1; size: .; D: .; DNA: TGTGCCAGCAGCGAGTCCGGGACAACCTACAATGAGCAGTTCTTC; CDR3: CASSESGTTYNEQFF
V: TRBV7-2; J: TRBJ2-1; size: .; D: TRBD2; DNA: TGTGCCAGCAGCTTATTAGGACTAGCGGTCAATGAGCAGTTCTTC; CDR3: CASSLLGLAVNEQFF
V: TRBV9; J: TRBJ1-1; size: .; D: TRBD1; DNA: TGTGCCAGCAGTGGGGGACAGAGAAACACTGAAGCTTTCTTT; CDR3: CASSGGQRNTEAFF
V: TRBV7-9; J: TRBJ1-1; size: .; D: .; DNA: TGTGCCAGCAGCTCAAACAGGGAGAACACTGAAGCTTTCTTT; CDR3: CASSSNRENTEAFF
V: TRBV19; J: TRBJ1-6; size: .; D: .; DNA: TGTGCCAGTACCCAACGCGGGGACTCACCCCTCCACTTT; CDR3: CASTQRGDSPLHF
V: TRBV20-1; J: TRBJ2-2; size: .; D: .; DNA: TGCAGTGCTAGAGTAGTCGGGGAGCTGTTTTTT; CDR3: CSARVVGELFF
V: TRBV4-1; J: TRBJ1-6; size: .; D: .; DNA: TGCGCCAGCAGCCCCCGGGGCGGGGACGGAAGCTCCTATAATTCACCCCTCCACTTT; CDR3: CASSPRGGDGSSYNSPLHF
V: TRBV5-8; J: TRBJ1-5; size: .; D: TRBD1; DNA: TGTGCCAGCAGCCCCAGGACAGGAGTTCAGCCCCAGCATTTT; CDR3: CASSPRTGVQPQHF
V: TRBV19; J: TRBJ1-6; size: .; D: .; DNA: TGTGCCAGTAGTGATCTCGCAGGGTCGGATTCACCCCTCCACTTT; CDR3: CASSDLAGSDSPLHF
V: TRBV4-1; J: TRBJ1-3; size: .; D: .; DNA: TGCGCCAGCAGCCAAGTCAGGGGAAACACCATATATTTT; CDR3: CASSQVRGNTIYF
V: TRBV28; J: TRBJ1-3; size: .; D: .; DNA: TGTGCCAGCAGCTTGACAACAGGAAATCCCTCTGGAAACACCATATATTTT; CDR3: CASSLTTGNPSGNTIYF
V: TRBV6-1; J: TRBJ2-7; size: .; D: TRBD2; DNA: TGTGCCAGCAGTGCGAGCGGGAGTTCTCCGTACGAGCAGTACTTC; CDR3: CASSASGSSPYEQYF
V: TRBV10-3; J: TRBJ2-7; size: .; D: TRBD2; DNA: TGTGCCATCAGGGCGGGGCTAGCGGAAACCTACGAGCAGTACTTC; CDR3: CAIRAGLAETYEQYF
V: TRBV4-3; J: TRBJ2-7; size: .; D: .; DNA: TGCGCCAGCAGCCAAGGGCGGGCTACCTACGAGCAGTACTTC; CDR3: CASSQGRATYEQYF
V: TRBV19; J: TRBJ1-2; size: few; D: .; DNA: TGTGCCACCCTACCCCAGGGAAACTATGGCTACACCTTC; CDR3: CATLPQGNYGYTF
V: TRBV14; J: TRBJ2-5; size: .; D: .; DNA: TGTGCCAGCAGCCATCCTAACCAAGAGACCCAGTACTTC; CDR3: CASSHPNQETQYF
V: TRBV7-9; J: TRBJ2-7; size: .; D: TRBD1; DNA: TGTGCCAGCAGCGAATTACCGGGACAGGGGACCTACGAGCAGTACTTC; CDR3: CASSELPGQGTYEQYF
V: TRBV7-7; J: TRBJ2-2; size: .; D: .; DNA: TGTGCCAGCAGCTTAGTCAGACAGACCGGGGAGCTGTTTTTT; CDR3: CASSLVRQTGELFF
V: TRBV6-5; J: TRBJ1-4; size: .; D: .; DNA: TGTGCCAGCAGAACGACAGCCGCAACTAATGAAAAACTGTTTTTT; CDR3: CASRTTAATNEKLFF
V: TRBV12-5; J: TRBJ1-1; size: .; D: TRBD1; DNA: TGTGCTAGTGGTTTAGACAGGGGGCGGACTGAAGCTTTCTTT; CDR3: CASGLDRGRTEAFF
V: TRBV30; J: TRBJ1-3; size: few; D: TRBD1; DNA: TGTGCCTGGGGGGGACAGGGCCTATCTGGAAACACCATATATTTT; CDR3: CAWGGQGLSGNTIYF
V: TRBV27; J: TRBJ1-4; size: few; D: .; DNA: TGTGCCAGCAGTAGACAACTTAATGAAAAACTGTTTTTT; CDR3: CASSRQLNEKLFF
V: TRBV5-1; J: TRBJ2-7; size: .; D: TRBD1; DNA: TGCGCCAGCAGCTTGGCTGGGTGGGGACAGGGGTCCTCCTACGAGCAGTACTTC; CDR3: CASSLAGWGQGSSYEQYF
V: TRBV6-4; J: TRBJ1-1; size: .; D: .; DNA: TGTGCCAGCAGTGCCCGACGGGACACTGAAGCTTTCTTT; CDR3: CASSARRDTEAFF
V: TRBV5-1; J: TRBJ2-7; size: .; D: .; DNA: TGCGCCAGCAGCTTGCAGAGTAGCGCCACCTACGAGCAGTACTTC; CDR3: CASSLQSSATYEQYF
V: TRBV4-3; J: TRBJ2-1; size: .; D: .; DNA: TGCGCCAGCAGCCAAGAAAAGAGGGCAGCCTACAATGAGCAGTTCTTC; CDR3: CASSQEKRAAYNEQFF